The source of this TCR beta chain is a study of patients and donors after allogeneic stem cell transplantation. Trimming removed 0 bases from V and 4 bases from J; junction bases left unmatched: 16. The length of the CDR3 is 19 residues. Germline V lookup: CDR1 SGHVS, CDR2 FNYEAQ. One entry per CDR3 protein results from TCRdb running MiXCR on the RT-PCR reads. Of 150,000 to 250,000 distinct CDR3 sequences listed, more than 35% are singletons. The rearrangement uses TRBV7-6 and TRBJ1-2, with 8 bases lining up with TRBD1. Sequencing was carried out using blood, either unsorted or a sorted T cell fraction (not recorded which). The source is a human donor who was either an allogeneic HSCT recipient or a stem cell or donor lymphocyte infusion donor (not recorded which). It is not recorded whose cells these are; they may come from a transplant donor. The DNA of the CDR3 is TGTGCCAGCAGCTTAGCCTTGACAGGGGACCAAGGGGCCGGCTATGGCTACACCTTC. Its translation is CASSLALTGDQGAGYGYTF.